Each of the 32 T cell receptor beta chains below was sequenced from the same sample in a study of shared clonotypes between healthy human individuals. Sequenced by immunoSEQ multiplex PCR; TCRdb stores in-frame clones only, minus some. The table has around 2,000,000 clones, 85% to 95% seen once. The sample consisted of naive CD4+ T cells sorted from blood. As for subset: CD45RA+ positively selected. These receptor sequences come from a man between 18 and 35 years old in good health.

The J gene is TRBJ2-3, the V gene TRBV6-1; 7 positions agree with TRBD2. Per the germline V gene, CDR1 is MNHNS and CDR2 is SASEGT. This CDR3 has 15 residues. Trimming took 3 bases from V and 6 from J; bases not matched to a gene: 9. The CDR3 is CASSDPLGGIDTQYF. For the CDR3, the DNA is TGTGCCAGCAGTGACCCCCTCGGGGGGATCGATACGCAGTATTTT.

This clone was seen once. The V and J genes are TRBV7-9 and TRBJ2-1; TRBD1 matches at 7 bases. Per germline, CDR1 SEHNR and CDR2 FQNEAQ (reference sequence). The V segment lost 4 bases and the J segment 14 bases; nucleotides outside the gene matches: 14. The CDR3 covers 14 residues. CDR3 nucleotides: TGTGCCAGCAGCTATACCCCAAATGACAGGGTAGAGTTCTTC. It yields the protein CASSYTPNDRVEFF. The complete variable domain, with remaining parts taken from reference TRBV7-9 and TRBJ2-1, reads DTGVSQNPRHKITKRGQNVTFRCDPISEHNRLYWYRQTLGQGPEFLTYFQNEAQLEKSRLLSDRFSAERPKGSFSTLEIQRTEQGDSAMYLCASSYTPNDRVEFFGPGTRLTVL.

The chain links TRBV27 to TRBJ2-7, with D tentatively TRBD2 (5 bases). Germline V lookup: CDR1 MNHEY, CDR2 SMNVEV (reference sequence). The CDR3 length is 15 residues. Trimming cost V 2 bases and J 5 bases, with 16 bases left between them. The CDR3 sequence: CASSLEGTAADEQYF. For the CDR3, the DNA is TGTGCCAGCAGTTTAGAGGGTACGGCCGCCGACGAGCAGTACTTC.

The genes are TRBV10-3 and TRBJ1-1, with D perhaps TRBD1 (6 bases). Trimming took off 0 bases at V and 0 bases at J, with 14 bases between the two ends. The germline V gene has CDR1 ENHRY and CDR2 SYGVKD. The CDR3 consists of 17 residues. The CDR3 coding sequence is TGTGCCATCAGTGAGTCGCTTCTAGGGGGAATGAACACTGAAGCTTTCTTT. Residues: CAISESLLGGMNTEAFF.

This chain links TRBV4-2 with TRBJ1-1, with D hard to call. Per germline, CDR1 LGHNA and CDR2 YNFKEQ. Trimming shortened V by 4 bases and J by 6 bases, and 24 bases separated the two germline ends. The CDR3 has 17 amino acids. The CDR3 region has the DNA TGTGCCAGCAGCCCATTATCTATCGGTGGTAAGCGCGCTGAAGCTTTCTTT. Translating gives CASSPLSIGGKRAEAFF.

The chain links TRBV27 to TRBJ1-1; D is perhaps TRBD1 (5 bases). The CDR3 spans 15 residues. Germline V gene data show CDR1 as MNHEY and CDR2 as SMNVEV (reference sequence). V lost 3 bases, J lost 5 bases, and 16 bases lay in between. The chain's CDR3 is CASSFREGLGTEAFF. CDR3 in DNA: TGTGCCAGCAGTTTCCGCGAGGGGCTCGGGACTGAAGCTTTCTTT.

The chain recombines TRBV27 with TRBJ2-1, with 10 bases aligning to TRBD1. V lost 4 bases and J lost 1; bases outside the gene matches: 7. The germline gives CDR1 MNHEY, CDR2 SMNVEV (reference sequence). This CDR3 region has 17 residues. Here the CDR3 DNA reads TGTGCCAGCAGTTCATGGGACAGGGGCCATTCCTACAATGAGCAGTTCTTC. Protein: CASSSWDRGHSYNEQFF.

The chain joins TRBV9 to TRBJ2-1; TRBD1 matches 8 bases. Unmatched junction bases numbered 5, after V lost 0 bases and J lost 0 bases. Per germline, CDR1 SGDLS and CDR2 YYNGEE. The CDR3 is 17 amino acids. This CDR3 is CASSVGQGAHSYNEQFF. As DNA, the CDR3 is TGTGCCAGCAGCGTAGGGCAGGGGGCCCACTCCTACAATGAGCAGTTCTTC.

The chain carries TRBV28 and TRBJ2-7; TRBD2 might be the D (5 bases). The V gene's germline CDR1 is MDHEN and CDR2 SYDVKM. Between the trimmed V and J ends, which lost 3 bases and 1 base, there was a span of 13 bases. The CDR3 loop spans 15 amino acids. In DNA form, the CDR3 reads TGTGCCAGCAGTTTCGTGAGGGCCGGTTCCTACGAGCAGTACTTC. Amino acid sequence: CASSFVRAGSYEQYF.

The CDR3 is CASSYLLNTEAFF. DNA for the CDR3: TGTGCCAGCAGTTACTTATTGAACACTGAAGCTTTCTTT. This chain uses TRBV6-5 with TRBJ1-1; D gene ambiguous. Germline V CDR1 and CDR2: MNHEY, SVGAGI. V was clipped by 1 base and J by 0 bases, with 3 bases between them. There are 13 residues in the CDR3.

The chain couples TRBV2 to TRBJ1-3, with D possibly TRBD1 on 5 matching bases. V shed 8 bases and J shed 0 bases, with 11 bases lying between them. The germline CDR1 and CDR2 sequences are SNHLY and FYNNEI. This CDR3 has 14 amino acids. The CDR3 DNA reads as TGTGCCAGCGGGGCTATGGGCTCTGGAAACACCATATATTTT. Translation gives CASGAMGSGNTIYF.

Regarding this clone: Compared with germline, one end of the junction differs, possibly owing to a read error. V gene TRBV6-6 combines with J gene TRBJ2-4; D not resolved. This CDR3 comprises 11 residues. Germline V gene data show CDR1 as MNHNY and CDR2 as SVGAGI (reference sequence). In nucleotides, the CDR3 is TGTGCCAGCAGTAACTCAAGGCTTTGGTACTTC. It yields the protein CASSNSRLWYF.

V gene TRBV25-1 combines with J gene TRBJ1-5; no clear D gene. The CDR3 loop spans 14 amino acids. V shed 4 bases and J shed 1 base, with 8 bases lying between them. Germline assignment: CDR1 MGHDK and CDR2 SYGVNS. The CDR3 region is CASSGGKSNQPQHF. In nucleotides, the CDR3 is TGTGCCAGCAGTGGAGGGAAGAGCAATCAGCCCCAGCATTTT.

This chain joins TRBV6-5 and TRBJ1-5, with unresolved D. The CDR3 spans 13 residues. The V end was cut by 8 bases, the J end by 0 bases, with 8 bases between. Germline CDR1 and CDR2: MNHEY and SVGAGI. The CDR3: CASSQHSNQPQHF. CDR3 coding DNA: TGTGCCAGCTCCCAACATAGCAATCAGCCCCAGCATTTT.

For this clone: The identical CDR3 is also encoded by other nucleotide sequences in the sample. The V gene is TRBV5-1, the J gene TRBJ2-7; 7 bases agree with TRBD1. The CDR3 totals 15 residues. Germline V gene data show CDR1 as SGHRS and CDR2 as YFSETQ. J gave up 2 bases and V 2 bases, and 7 bases lay outside the gene matches. The CDR3 protein is CASSLTGTATYEQYF. As DNA, the CDR3 is TGCGCCAGCAGCTTAACCGGGACAGCCACCTACGAGCAGTACTTC. Filled out from reference TRBV5-1 and TRBJ2-7, the complete variable domain reads KAGVTQTPRYLIKTRGQQVTLSCSPISGHRSVSWYQQTPGQGLQFLFEYFSETQRNKGNFPGRFSGRQFSNSRSEMNVSTLELGDSALYLCASSLTGTATYEQYFGPGTRLTVT.

In its sample, this clone was seen once. V usage is TRBV6-6 and J usage is TRBJ1-1; D gene unclear. From germline, CDR1 is MNHNY and CDR2 SVGAGI (reference sequence). The V and J ends lost 0 bases and 3 bases respectively, with 8 bases between them. CDR3 length: 14 amino acids. The CDR3 DNA follows: TGTGCCAGCAGTTACTCGTCCAGCTACACTGAAGCTTTCTTT. It specifies CASSYSSSYTEAFF.

The chain links TRBV18 to TRBJ1-2, with 11 bases fitting TRBD1. The CDR3 sequence is 14 residues long. Germline CDR1 KGHSH, CDR2 LQKENI. With V trimmed by 4 bases and J by 6 bases, 4 bases remained unmatched. CDR3: CASSQGQGVNGYTF. CDR3 nucleotide sequence: TGTGCCAGCTCACAGGGACAGGGGGTTAATGGCTACACCTTC.

The chain is built from TRBV6-5 and TRBJ2-1, with D uncertain. V was shortened by 6 bases and J by 10 bases, with 16 bases between the two germline ends. Per germline, CDR1 MNHEY and CDR2 SVGAGI. The CDR3 has 13 amino acids. The CDR3 loop reads CASSPLTAGEQFF. The CDR3 nucleotides are TGTGCCAGCAGCCCGCTAACGGCCGGGGAGCAGTTCTTC.

The CDR3 nucleotides read TGTCCTCCAGGTCCGGGGGCAAGGGAGACCCAGTACTTC. Translating it yields CPPGPGARETQYF. The chain uses TRBV19 and TRBJ2-5; TRBD1 or TRBD2 may be the D gene (6 bases each). Germline values: CDR1 LNHDA, CDR2 SQIVND (reference sequence). The CDR3 is 13 amino acids.

This chain connects TRBV27 to TRBJ1-4, with TRBD1 matching over 8 bases. The CDR3 extends over 14 amino acids. Trimming cost V 6 bases and J 7 bases; bases outside gene matches: 7. From germline, CDR1 is MNHEY and CDR2 SMNVEV (reference sequence). The DNA for the CDR3 is TGTGCCAGCAGGGTGCAGGGGGCTGGTGAAAAACTGTTTTTT. Protein sequence: CASRVQGAGEKLFF.

The V and J genes are TRBV6-1 and TRBJ1-6; no reliable D call. V was clipped by 7 bases and J by 0 bases, with 7 bases between them. The length of the CDR3 is 14 residues. Germline CDR1 and CDR2: MNHNS and SASEGT. CDR3 coding DNA: TGTGCCAGCAATGAGATCTCCTATAATTCACCCCTCCACTTT. Encoded protein: CASNEISYNSPLHF.

The CDR3 loop is CASSRLAGAFYEQYF. CDR3 nucleotides: TGTGCCAGCAGTCGCCTAGCGGGGGCCTTCTACGAGCAGTACTTC. The V and J genes are TRBV7-8 and TRBJ2-7, with 10 bases fitting TRBD2. Germline loops: CDR1 SGHVS, CDR2 FQNEAQ. CDR3 length: 15 residues. V was pared by 6 bases and J by 3 bases, with 8 bases of the junction left unmatched.

J is TRBJ2-5 and V is TRBV30; TRBD2 agrees at 15 bases. The CDR3 runs to 18 residues. CDR1 and CDR2 from the germline V gene are GTSNPN and SVGIG (reference sequence). V shed 0 bases, J shed 5 bases, and the junction held 10 bases outside the gene matches. The CDR3 protein is CAWSVSRTSGGALETQYF. In DNA, the CDR3 is TGTGCCTGGAGTGTATCCCGGACTAGCGGGGGGGCCTTGGAGACCCAGTACTTC.

The sample holds one count of this clone. This chain joins TRBV11-2 and TRBJ2-1; TRBD1 matches 9 bases. Germline CDR1 reads SGHAT; CDR2 reads FQNNGV. Trimming cost V 2 bases and J 8 bases; bases outside gene matches: 7. The CDR3 spans 15 residues. For the CDR3, the DNA is TGTGCCAGCAGCTTATGGGGACAGGGTGTATATGAGCAGTTCTTC. Encoded protein: CASSLWGQGVYEQFF.

A note on this clone: A much larger clone differs by one base, so this may be a read error. The chain recombines TRBV30 with TRBJ2-5; D ambiguous. The length of the CDR3 is 10 residues. The V and J ends lost 2 bases and 5 bases respectively, with 3 bases between them. The germline gives CDR1 GTSNPN, CDR2 SVGIG (reference sequence). CDR3 in DNA: TGTGCCTGGAGTCATGAGACCCAGTACTTC. Translating gives CAWSHETQYF.

This rearrangement joins TRBV28 to TRBJ1-1, with D possibly being TRBD1 (6 bases). This CDR3 is built from 13 residues. V was pared by 3 bases and J by 9 bases, with 14 bases between. Germline V CDR1 and CDR2: MDHEN, SYDVKM. The CDR3 sequence: CASSLGAQAKAFF. CDR3 sequence (DNA): TGTGCCAGCAGTTTGGGGGCGCAAGCAAAAGCTTTCTTT.

The V call is TRBV6-6, the J call TRBJ1-1; 8 bases match TRBD1. The germline CDR1 and CDR2 sequences are MNHNY and SVGAGI (reference sequence). The CDR3 has 16 residues. J gave up 1 base and V 4 bases, and 8 bases lay outside the gene matches. The CDR3 is CASSSSPDRGNTEAFF. CDR3 DNA: TGTGCCAGCAGTTCTAGCCCCGACAGGGGGAACACTGAAGCTTTCTTT.

This sequence joins TRBV28 and TRBJ1-5; 11 bases are a match to TRBD1. Germline values: CDR1 MDHEN, CDR2 SYDVKM. This CDR3 has 13 residues. V shed 4 bases, J shed 7 bases, and the junction held 0 bases outside the gene matches. The CDR3 coding sequence is TGTGCCAGCAGTTGGACAGGGGGCCAGCCCCAGCATTTT. Translation: CASSWTGGQPQHF.

The CDR3 DNA reads TGCGCCAGCAGCCAAACCCCAACGACAGCCCGCGACGAGCAGTACTTC. It encodes CASSQTPTTARDEQYF. The rearrangement joins TRBV4-1 to TRBJ2-7, with D perhaps matching TRBD1 (5 bases). Germline V CDR1 and CDR2: MGHRA, YSYEKL. The CDR3 is 16 residues long. The ends were cut back, 2 bases at V and 5 bases at J, with 19 bases in the middle.

The chain combines TRBV28 with TRBJ1-6; possible D gene TRBD1, 6 bases. Germline loops: CDR1 MDHEN, CDR2 SYDVKM. The CDR3 is made up of 15 amino acids. Deletions cut 7 bases from V and 3 bases from J, with 13 bases between. The CDR3 sequence: CASKTGTGYNSPLHF. In nucleotides, the CDR3 is TGTGCCAGCAAAACAGGGACCGGCTATAATTCACCCCTCCACTTT.

This clone was recorded once. This chain's CDR3 is CASSPLVALSTDTQYF. The CDR3 region has the DNA TGTGCCAGCTCACCACTCGTAGCGCTTAGCACAGATACGCAGTATTTT. The V gene is TRBV18, the J gene TRBJ2-3, with D possibly matching TRBD2 (5 bases). Trimming shortened V by 1 base and J by 0 bases, and 11 bases separated the two germline ends. The CDR3 sequence is 16 residues long. CDR1 is KGHSH and CDR2 is LQKENI in the germline V gene.

As to this clone: This specimen includes other DNA sequences encoding the same CDR3. Written as DNA, the CDR3 is TGTGCCATCAGTGAGAGGAACACTGAAGCTTTCTTT. Its protein product is CAISERNTEAFF. The chain has TRBV10-3 and TRBJ1-1; the D is unclear. The ends were cut back, 2 bases at V and 1 base at J, with 2 bases in the middle. Germline V lookup: CDR1 ENHRY, CDR2 SYGVKD. The CDR3 is 12 amino acids.